The 25 T cell receptor beta chains given below trace back to one sample, sequenced in a study of metastatic and nonmetastatic thyroid tumors. TCRdb re-clonotyped the PCR reads through MiXCR. This sample has approximately 12,000 clones; around 31% occur once, and the top ten carry roughly 12%. Patients underwent thyroid surgery, and none had received any treatment before it. Sequencing was performed on tumor tissue. These receptor sequences come from a female donor with papillary thyroid cancer or a benign thyroid nodule (not recorded which). Some clones in this sample may be carry-over from other donors' samples.

J is TRBJ2-7 and V is TRBV15, with 9 bases fitting TRBD1. With V trimmed by 10 bases and J by 5 bases, 9 bases remained unmatched. The germline CDR1 and CDR2 sequences are LNHNV and YYDKDF (reference sequence). CDR3 length equals 13 residues. Here the CDR3 reads CASQDRGQDEQYF. As DNA, the CDR3 is TGTGCCAGTCAGGACAGGGGTCAAGACGAGCAGTACTTC.

The chain couples TRBV6-1 to TRBJ2-7; TRBD2 is a possible D gene (5 bases). The CDR3 has 14 amino acids. Germline CDR1 is MNHNS and CDR2 is SASEGT. Trimming cost V 5 bases and J 2 bases, with 13 bases left between them. Here the CDR3 DNA reads TGTGCCAGCAGTAAAGGGCGGGTTACCTACGAGCAGTACGTC. The encoded protein is CASSKGRVTYEQYV.

This clone occurred many times. V usage is TRBV2 and J usage is TRBJ1-5; maybe TRBD1 (5 bases). V lost 3 bases and J 7 bases, leaving 10 bases between the germline ends. There are 13 residues in the CDR3. Germline CDR1 is SNHLY and CDR2 is FYNNEI. This CDR3 reads CASSEGLWQPQHF. The CDR3 coding sequence is TGTGCCAGCAGTGAGGGGCTGTGGCAGCCCCAGCATTTT.

This clone appeared a single time. One junction end disagrees with the germline gene, perhaps due to a read error. The chain links TRBV6-1 to TRBJ1-1; D is perhaps TRBD1 (6 bases). Germline-derived CDR1 and CDR2 are MNHNS and SASEGT. CDR3 size: 20 residues. The CDR3 DNA reads as TGTTCCAGCATTGAACCCGAGACCCCGACGCGGGGACAACTGAACACTGAAGCTTTCTTT. As protein: CSSIEPETPTRGQLNTEAFF.

In this sample, this clone turned up a few times. The rearrangement joins TRBV28 to TRBJ1-2, with a tentative D call TRBD1 (6 bases). From germline, CDR1 is MDHEN and CDR2 SYDVKM. V lost 3 bases and J lost 5, with 16 bases in between. The CDR3 has 15 amino acids. CDR3 in amino acids: CASSFGTRDNYGYTF. The CDR3 nucleotides are TGTGCCAGCAGTTTTGGGACACGAGACAATTATGGCTACACCTTC.

The table lists this clone with a few counts. The V and J genes are TRBV6-5 and TRBJ2-1, with a possible D match to TRBD2 (5 bases). Trimming cost V 2 bases and J 4 bases, with 12 bases left between them. This CDR3 is built from 15 residues. Germline V lookup: CDR1 MNHEY, CDR2 SVGAGI. The CDR3 protein is CASSYARRGYNEQFF. The CDR3 nucleotides read TGTGCCAGCAGTTACGCTAGAAGAGGGTACAATGAGCAGTTCTTC.

This clone rates as medium-sized. The V gene is TRBV6-1, the J gene TRBJ2-7, with TRBD2 identical over 9 bases. The CDR3 is 15 residues long. Per the germline V gene, CDR1 is MNHNS and CDR2 is SASEGT. The ends lost 11 bases at V and 4 bases at J; junction bases unmatched: 15. CDR3 coding DNA: TGTGCCGGACCAAGGATAGCGGGAGAATATTACGAGCAGTACTTC. Its protein product is CAGPRIAGEYYEQYF.

By its share, this clone is medium-sized. The chain couples TRBV7-2 to TRBJ2-7, with D maybe TRBD1 (6 bases). The CDR3 is 13 amino acids. Germline V gives CDR1 SGHTA, CDR2 FQGNSA. Trimming removed 1 base at V and 6 bases at J, with 10 bases between. CDR3 sequence: CASSLDPGAEQYF. CDR3 bases: TGTGCCAGCAGCTTAGATCCAGGGGCCGAGCAGTACTTC.

The chain combines TRBV6-1 with TRBJ2-3, with 7 bases identical to TRBD2. Germline CDR1 is MNHNS and CDR2 is SASEGT. V lost 4 bases and J lost 7; bases outside the gene matches: 8. The CDR3 length is 14 residues. The CDR3 DNA reads as TGTGCCAGCAGTGGGGCTTCCGGGAGGAATACGCAGTATTTT. It yields the protein CASSGASGRNTQYF.

This clone came up a few times. The rearrangement joins TRBV12-3 or TRBV12-4 to TRBJ2-3; 7 nucleotides match TRBD1. This CDR3 spans 15 amino acids. V dropped 1 base and J dropped 2; count of bases not matched to a gene: 3. This chain's CDR3 is CASSLEGQNTDTQYF. The CDR3 DNA follows: TGTGCCAGCAGTTTAGAGGGACAGAACACAGATACGCAGTATTTT.

By frequency in the sample, this clone is medium-sized. This sample also contains other DNA sequences that code for the same CDR3. The V and J genes are TRBV15 and TRBJ2-7; the D gene is possibly TRBD2 (6 bases). The germline V gene encodes CDR1 LNHNV and CDR2 YYDKDF (reference sequence). The germline V and J ends were trimmed by 4 bases and 4 bases, with 17 bases remaining between them. The CDR3 contains 15 residues. The CDR3: CATSKDTPGDYEQYF. The DNA of the CDR3 is TGTGCCACCAGCAAAGACACGCCGGGGGATTACGAGCAGTACTTC.

Sample share makes this clone medium-sized (0.01 to 0.1%). This chain connects TRBV10-3 to TRBJ2-7, with D perhaps TRBD1 (6 bases). There are 12 residues in the CDR3. V was shortened by 4 bases and J by 3 bases, with 7 bases between the two germline ends. Germline V gene lookup returns CDR1 ENHRY and CDR2 SYGVKD. The chain's CDR3 is CAISAQGYEQYF. The CDR3 DNA is TGTGCCATCAGTGCACAGGGCTACGAGCAGTACTTC.

Relative to its sample, this clone is medium-sized. V usage is TRBV28 and J usage is TRBJ2-1; D is ambiguous. Trimming cost V 8 bases and J 5 bases, with 16 bases left between them. This CDR3 contains 14 residues. Germline V CDR1 and CDR2: MDHEN, SYDVKM. CDR3 in amino acids: CASQSLPRNNEQFF. As DNA, the CDR3 is TGTGCCAGCCAAAGCCTCCCACGGAACAATGAGCAGTTCTTC. The full variable domain, completed using reference TRBV28 and TRBJ2-1, is DVKVTQSSRYLVKRTGEKVFLECVQDMDHENMFWYRQDPGLGLRLIYFSYDVKMKEKGDIPEGYSVSREKKERFSLILESASTNQTSMYLCASQSLPRNNEQFFGPGTRLTVL.

V gene TRBV6-1 combines with J gene TRBJ2-7; 8 nucleotides align to TRBD2. The CDR3 contains 14 residues. With 4 bases clipped from V and 0 bases from J, the junction kept 2 bases outside the gene matches. Looked up from germline, CDR1 is MNHNS and CDR2 is SASEGT. Here the CDR3 reads CASSVAGTSYEQYF. In DNA form, the CDR3 reads TGTGCCAGCAGTGTAGCGGGGACCTCCTACGAGCAGTACTTC.

This rearrangement joins TRBV7-2 to TRBJ1-2, with a possible D match to TRBD1 (6 bases). This CDR3 comprises 15 residues. Between the trimmed V and J ends, which lost 5 bases and 6 bases, there was a span of 19 bases. CDR1 SGHTA and CDR2 FQGNSA come from the germline V gene. CDR3 residues: CASSPRGGSFNGYTF. The CDR3 DNA sequence: TGTGCCAGCAGCCCGAGGGGGGGTTCCTTCAATGGCTACACCTTC.

The chain has TRBV19 and TRBJ1-2, with TRBD1 as a possible D gene (6 bases). This CDR3 contains 14 residues. Germline V gives CDR1 LNHDA, CDR2 SQIVND (reference sequence). Deletions cut 5 bases from V and 4 bases from J, with 14 bases between. Here the CDR3 reads CASSFQTGTYGYTF. The CDR3 bases are TGTGCCAGTAGTTTCCAAACAGGGACCTATGGCTACACCTTC.

This clone has just a few counts. The chain is built from TRBV27 and TRBJ2-7; D is perhaps TRBD1 or TRBD2 (5 bases each). The CDR3 consists of 14 residues. V was clipped by 6 bases and J by 0 bases, with 12 bases between them. Germline CDR1 and CDR2: MNHEY and SMNVEV (reference sequence). Written as DNA, the CDR3 is TGTGCCAGCAGCCGGGCAGGGAGCTCCTACGAGCAGTACTTC. Translating it yields CASSRAGSSYEQYF.

This clone was recorded only once. The chain couples TRBV18 to TRBJ1-3; D unclear. Trimming took 1 base from V and 4 from J, leaving 8 bases between them. CDR3 length: 14 amino acids. CDR1 and CDR2 from the germline V gene are KGHSH and LQKENI. CDR3 region: CASSPRTTGNTIYF. CDR3 coding DNA: TGTGCCAGCTCACCACGCACAACCGGAAACACCATATATTTT.

By its share, this clone is medium-sized. Other DNA sequences in this specimen translate into the identical CDR3. The genes are TRBV5-1 and TRBJ1-2; 8 nucleotides align to TRBD1. There are 15 residues in the CDR3. Germline V gene sequence: CDR1 SGHRS, CDR2 YFSETQ. J was trimmed by 3 bases and V by 4 bases; bases with no gene match: 8. CDR3 sequence: CASSRQGIKDYGYTF. The CDR3 coding sequence is TGCGCCAGCAGCCGACAGGGGATCAAGGACTATGGCTACACCTTC.

This clone was seen only a few times. The V gene is TRBV6-4, the J gene TRBJ2-3; D gene ambiguous. Looked up from germline, CDR1 is MRHNA and CDR2 is SNTAGT. V lost 2 bases and J 0 bases, leaving 9 bases between the germline ends. The CDR3 consists of 15 residues. The CDR3 DNA reads as TGTGCCAGCAGTGACGCGGAGACTAGCACAGATACGCAGTATTTT. This sequence encodes CASSDAETSTDTQYF.

This clone was found once. The genes are TRBV30 and TRBJ2-7; no reliable D call. The CDR3 contains 12 residues. V was trimmed by 1 base and J by 3 bases, leaving 7 bases between them. Germline CDR1 and CDR2: GTSNPN and SVGIG (reference sequence). CDR3 sequence (DNA): TGTGCCTGGAGTGGCCACCTCTACGAGCAGTACTTC. The encoded protein is CAWSGHLYEQYF.

The chain is built from TRBV6-2 or TRBV6-3 and TRBJ2-1; the match to TRBD2 covers 10 bases. V dropped 7 bases and J dropped 2; count of bases not matched to a gene: 2. Germline values: CDR1 MNHEY, CDR2 SVGEGT. There are 14 residues in the CDR3. CDR3 sequence reads: CASTSGRTYNEQFF. The CDR3 DNA reads TGTGCCAGCACTAGCGGGAGAACCTACAATGAGCAGTTCTTC.

This clone occurred many times. The chain couples TRBV9 to TRBJ2-3; D might be TRBD2 (5 bases). Germline CDR1 is SGDLS and CDR2 is YYNGEE. CDR3 length: 15 amino acids. The V gene lost 0 bases and the J gene lost 1 base, with 9 bases spanning the gap. The DNA for the CDR3 is TGTGCCAGCAGCGTAGTCGGGATGGGCACAGATACGCAGTATTTT. Its protein is CASSVVGMGTDTQYF. Drawing the rest from reference TRBV9 and TRBJ2-3, the complete variable domain is DSGVTQTPKHLITATGQRVTLRCSPRSGDLSVYWYQQSLDQGLQFLIQYYNGEERAKGNILERFSAQQFPDLHSELNLSSLELGDSALYFCASSVVGMGTDTQYFGPGTRLTVL.

With respect to this clone: Given a much more abundant clone one base away, this may be a read error. The chain has TRBV29-1 and TRBJ1-1, with a possible D match to TRBD1 (6 bases). CDR3 length: 12 amino acids. CDR1 and CDR2 (germline): SQVTM, ANQGSEA. V lost 7 bases and J 5 bases, leaving 14 bases between the germline ends. The CDR3 DNA sequence: TGCAGCGCCGGGGGGGGGCGAACTGAAGCTTTCTTT. The encoded protein is CSAGGGRTEAFF. Variable domain in full (rest from reference TRBV29-1 and TRBJ1-1): SAVISQKPSRDICQRGTSLTIQCQVDSQVTMMFWYRQQPGQSLTLIATANQGSEATYESGFVIDKFPISRPNLTFSTLTVSNMSPEDSSIYLCSAGGGRTEAFFGQGTRLTVV.

Within the sample, this clone is medium-sized. The gene calls are TRBV9 and TRBJ2-7; 7 bases are shared with TRBD2. Germline V CDR1 and CDR2: SGDLS, YYNGEE. V dropped 0 bases and J dropped 0; count of bases not matched to a gene: 6. This CDR3 comprises 16 residues. CDR3 coding DNA: TGTGCCAGCAGCGTAGGTATAGCGGGTGTCTCCTACGAGCAGTACTTC. This gives the protein CASSVGIAGVSYEQYF.